This TCR beta chain was identified during a study of blood T cell repertoires in COVID-19. Across the study: Specimens from acute and convalescent COVID-19 originated in the United States, Italy and Spain. The cDNA or gDNA used as material had been derived from T cells, B-cell-depleted T cells, or PBMCs.

Recovery meant two consecutive negative NP/OP PCR tests, professional clearance, or resolved symptoms. Per the authors' pipeline: Reference gene primer amplification gave estimated nucleated cell counts. TCRdb's table, derived via immunoSEQ multiplex PCR, lists solely in-frame clones and lacks some. That table gives V, J and clone size, and the DNA gave D and trimming. In the table there are fewer than 450,000 clones, around 90% of which are singletons. V lost 3 bases, J lost 5 bases, and 3 bases stayed unmatched. This CDR3 region has 13 residues. Germline V lookup: CDR1 WNHNN, CDR2 SYGVQD (reference sequence).

Sample: PBMCs or T cells enriched from blood (not recorded which). J is TRBJ1-2 and V is TRBV10-1, with 7 bases that match TRBD1. This receptor was taken from a man in his late teens or twenties who had recovered from COVID-19. CDR3 in DNA: TGCGCCAGCAGTGACTGGACAGGTTATGGCTACACCTTC. It encodes CASSDWTGYGYTF.